The T cell receptor (beta chain) described here comes from a study of blood T cells in healthy people across ages (dated by TCRdb to 2014 to 2015). A note on the overall study: In model experiments, roughly one uniquely barcoded TCR beta cDNA molecule per two T cells was captured by template switching. To track age-related changes in TCR beta repertoire diversity, the study relied on deep sequencing normalized with unique cDNA molecular identifiers. Four age groups were formed from the donors: young (average approximately 15 years), middle-aged (approximately 39), aged (roughly 59) and long-lived (82). To avoid experimental bias, donors of different ages were randomly spread across the sequencing lanes. The study analyzed two additional independent replicas of 1 million unique cDNA reads from the same blood draw for two donors, one aged 18 to 30 and one aged 80 or older.

The roughly 39 donors, aged 6 to 90 years, were systemically healthy Caucasian individuals from Russia. Ten milliliters of peripheral blood were drawn from each donor into EDTA-treated Vacutainer tubes. Ficoll-Paque density-gradient centrifugation was used to isolate PBMCs, with at least 6.5 million per sample. Trizol reagent was used to extract total RNA from the PBMCs, yielding at least 5.5 micrograms per sample. For every donor, an aliquot of PBMCs went through flow cytometry to measure the percentages of naive CD45RAhigh/CD27high T cells. This clonotype was counted only a few times. The antigen it recognizes is unknown. Base qualities are missing; no much larger clone stands one base away. The library was made by 5' RACE. Sequencing was performed on an Illumina HiSeq 2500. The second PCR ran for about 6 to 12 cycles and used a J-beta primer mix along with a sample-barcoded 5' primer. Each TCR beta cDNA molecule received a unique molecular identifier from a template-switch 5' adaptor carrying 12 random nucleotides. Each sample yielded at least 2.5 million CDR3-containing paired-end reads. All of the RNA was converted into first-strand cDNA using the Mint cDNA synthesis kit, with a TRBC-specific oligonucleotide serving as the primer. After uracil-DNA glycosylase treatment, a first 18-cycle PCR used universal primers M1SS and BC2_uni_R on all cDNA. Per the original workflow: For normalization, 1 million high-quality reads were randomly selected from each sample, with every read carrying a distinct molecular identifier. Instead of being binned into consensus sequences, reads that shared molecular identifiers were thrown out. MiTCR, with a Q25 quality threshold and the strictest error-elimination algorithm, was used for CDR3 identification, clonotype clustering and error correction. A nonparametric unseen species model using Euler transformation provided a lower-bound estimate of total TCR beta diversity. TCRdb ran its own pipeline on the public reads, namely fastp trimming at Q25 and MiXCR clone calling, and kept in-frame beta chains. Rows with a matching CDR3 protein are joined into one entry that keeps the most common DNA and genes. Here the V and J calls rest on TCRdb's processing, not on the authors' analysis. In this sample the table shows 750,000 to 950,000 distinct CDR3 sequences, about 53% of which occur a single time. Of the sample, approximately 40% falls within the top ten clones.

Study-level results and caveats: As age increased, observed TCR beta diversity per million T cells dropped in a roughly linear way, and a significant reduction was already evident by age about 40. Observed TCR beta diversity correlated strongly with the percentage of naive T cells measured by flow cytometry. Bulk unsorted PBMC profiling prevented conclusive comparison of naive and antigen-experienced compartments. Estimates of total diversity from one million sequenced T cells were regarded as lower bounds and underestimates. Donor CMV infection status was unknown, potentially confounding age-related changes in expanded clonotypes. Compared with the aged group, the long-lived group had more naive CD4+ T cells, fewer expanded clones and increased TCR diversity, a pattern suggesting age selection.

This TCR was sampled from an elderly man in good health. Sequences were obtained from blood.

The nucleotides read TGTGCCAGCAGTTTGGACATGGGCCAGCAGTACTTC. Its protein is CASSLDMGQQYF. Rearrangement joined TRBV12-3 or TRBV12-4 to TRBJ2-5; TRBD1 is a possible D gene, resting on 5 matching bases. A distance of 13 bases separates the germline ends of V and J, which lose 3 bases and 11 bases respectively. From cysteine to phenylalanine, the CDR3 is 12 amino acids long. Solely the CDR3 DNA is kept, with 36 bases framed from the first base.